This is a list of T cell receptor beta chains from one sample in a study of cytomegalovirus exposure and HLA in healthy donors. TCRdb's table, derived via immunoSEQ multiplex PCR, lists solely in-frame clones and lacks some. The sample shows fewer than 250,000 clones, about 79% of them seen only once. What was sequenced was PBMCs. The origin of the receptors is a male donor in good health and CMV-seronegative. Each CDR3 is given with its conserved first and last residue.

>TRBJ1-2|TRBV28
CASTPLKDYGYTF
>TRBJ1-1|TRBV4-1
CASSQDTGVYNEAFF
>TRBJ2-3|TRBV7-2
CASSSQRGHTDTQYF
>TRBJ2-1|TRBV11-3
CASSSGGGRNEQFF
>TRBJ1-5|TRBV5-6
CASSGRDRGQPQHF
>TRBJ2-2|TRBV5-4
CASSLGGVGLGELFF
>TRBJ2-7|TRBV25-1
CASSNQGAFSYEQYF
>TRBJ2-1|TRBV14
CASSPLRDRGRIEQFF
>TRBJ2-7|TRBV19
CASGLNEQYF
>TRBJ1-1|TRBV6-7
CASSSPSQDGHTEAFF
>TRBJ2-7|TRBV10-2
CASLPGGGGLYEQYF
>TRBJ1-6|TRBV7-3
CASSLQTGWDSPLHF
>TRBJ2-3|TRBV28
CASSSPLDGTGNTDTQYF
>TRBJ2-7|TRBV10-3
CAMGAVNFEQYF
>TRBJ2-1|TRBV7-9
CASSPPDYPNVYEQFF
>TRBJ1-5|TRBV19
CASSIRDNNQPQHF
>TRBJ1-5|TRBV7-9
CASSPSNQPQHF
>TRBJ1-1|TRBV9
CASSTKDRGLGNTEAFF
>TRBJ2-1|TRBV7-7
CASSPLLSYNEQFF
>TRBJ2-1|TRBV27
CASSLLPADEQFF
>TRBJ1-2|TRBV7-2
CASSLSPLLGYTF
>TRBJ1-4|TRBV7-9
CASSPGQGDFNEKLFF
>TRBJ1-2|TRBV11-2
CASSLRGYGYTF
>TRBJ2-7|TRBV7-3
CASSLDRAGHEQYF
>TRBJ2-7|TRBV2
CASSGTSGTEQYF
>TRBJ1-1|TRBV21-1
CASSKGGPGRRLNTTEAFF
>TRBJ2-3|TRBV7-9
CASSLLAGVADTQYF
>TRBJ1-1|TRBV9
CASSPSGTLPIREAFF
>TRBJ1-3|TRBV9
CASSVYSRGLVAGNTIYF
>TRBJ1-1|TRBV7-2
CASSLDDLTEAFF
>TRBJ1-4|TRBV5-1
CASSLGGTNEKLFF
>TRBJ1-4|TRBV5-4
CASSAGPTNEKLFF
>TRBJ2-7|TRBV27
CASSLDRKYEQYF
>TRBJ2-1|TRBV25-1
CASSEWAGAGEQFF
>TRBJ2-5|TRBV19
CASSIILQETQYF
>TRBJ1-1|TRBV10-1
CASTHGGGWTEAFF
>TRBJ2-3|TRBV4-2
CASSQGLAGADTQYF
>TRBJ1-1|TRBV5-1
CPRGREYNEAFF